These T cell receptor beta chains were read from a single sample in a study of monozygotic twins with inflammatory bowel disease. TCRdb reprocessed the 5' RACE reads and keeps a single row for each CDR3 protein, giving no DNA. The sample table includes fewer than 350,000 distinct CDR3 sequences. Source material: blood. Receptor source: a human donor with ulcerative colitis or Crohn's disease, or a healthy co-twin of an affected twin (not recorded which). Both conserved end residues are part of each CDR3. The order of the fields is J gene, V gene, CDR3 protein.

>TRBJ2-5|TRBV3-1
CASSQDRSETQYF
>TRBJ1-4|TRBV7-9
CASSLPQGGNEKLFF
>TRBJ2-1|TRBV7-3
CASSLSREVRNEQFF
>TRBJ2-5|TRBV5-1
CASSPPGQQETQYF
>TRBJ1-1|TRBV5-1
CASSLSQTNTEAFF
>TRBJ2-1|TRBV5-5
CASSPHSNEQFF
>TRBJ2-2|TRBV20-1
CSARRPQGTGELFF
>TRBJ2-5|TRBV7-7
CASSPGQGPQETQYF
>TRBJ2-2|TRBV5-6
CASSFGSANTGELFF
>TRBJ2-3|TRBV10-3
CAAGGSTDTQYF
>TRBJ2-1|TRBV5-1
CASRATGDEQFF
>TRBJ1-5|TRBV6-5
CASSYSQGPNQPQHF
>TRBJ1-6|TRBV18
CASSPSTGISYNSPLHF
>TRBJ2-7|TRBV20-1
CSGHATGKTYEQYF
>TRBJ2-5|TRBV3-1
CASSQALSGRVRETQYF
>TRBJ1-2|TRBV19
CASKRRGDAYGYTF
>TRBJ2-3|TRBV7-6
CASSGSLGLADTQYF
>TRBJ1-2|TRBV28
CASSPIDSGVYGYTF
>TRBJ2-5|TRBV5-4
CASSLGNWYQETQYF
>TRBJ2-5|TRBV28
CASRDRGRRLAGGSETQYF
>TRBJ2-1|TRBV5-1
CASSSYSSPPYNEQFF
>TRBJ1-2|TRBV20-1
CSASQNYGYTF
>TRBJ1-5|TRBV19
CASSIHLSNQPQHF
>TRBJ1-2|TRBV18
CASSPPGQGSGGYTF
>TRBJ1-5|TRBV15
CATSRDMDREGQPQHF
>TRBJ2-5|TRBV6-5
CASSRLKETQYF
>TRBJ2-3|TRBV27
CASSSAGGVGADTQYF
>TRBJ2-5|TRBV20-1
CSARVGTKEETQYF
>TRBJ2-5|TRBV24-1
CATSDSIKTETQYF
>TRBJ2-5|TRBV10-3
CAAQGVYQETQYF
>TRBJ2-1|TRBV6-6
CASSYRDPLKFF
>TRBJ2-2|TRBV27
CASTESRTFTGELFF
>TRBJ2-3|TRBV28
CASNSPLDTQYF
>TRBJ2-2|TRBV27
CASVSYVAGGSTGELFF
>TRBJ2-3|TRBV28
CASNDGQMYTDTQYF
>TRBJ2-7|TRBV10-2
CASSEGVGGPKYEQYF
>TRBJ1-5|TRBV7-9
CASADSATQPQHF
>TRBJ1-2|TRBV7-8
CASSLAASPLDYGYTF
>TRBJ2-3|TRBV9
CASSVGSQQGSTDTQYF
>TRBJ2-5|TRBV4-1
CASSRAPQETQYF
>TRBJ1-2|TRBV28
CASSIPGTGAGGYTF
>TRBJ1-2|TRBV12-3/TRBV12-4
CASSRTGYGYTF
>TRBJ2-2|TRBV5-1
CASSLETGPGELFF
>TRBJ2-6|TRBV6-6
CATISLANVLTF
>TRBJ2-3|TRBV19
CASSSLGQNTDTQYF
>TRBJ2-7|TRBV7-2
CASSLWTSGSEQYF
>TRBJ2-1|TRBV7-2
CASSPQGNRGGNEQFF
>TRBJ2-3|TRBV5-1
CASSPLRDNTDTQYF
>TRBJ2-7|TRBV6-1
CASSEGRTMGQYF
>TRBJ1-1|TRBV29-1
CSAATGMGGNTEAFF
>TRBJ2-3|TRBV12-3/TRBV12-4
CASSFRQVGTDTQYF
>TRBJ2-1|TRBV4-1
CASSSEYPGTTSYNEQFF
>TRBJ2-7|TRBV20-1
CSARERAERLDEQYF
>TRBJ2-7|TRBV20-1
CSAGPLGRGLTYEQYF
>TRBJ2-1|TRBV12-3/TRBV12-4
CASNPTRDIFNEQFF
>TRBJ2-7|TRBV7-2
CASSSPGTGVYEQYF
>TRBJ1-2|TRBV4-1
CASSQDLPGYTF
>TRBJ1-4|TRBV20-1
CSARHQEKLFF
>TRBJ1-1|TRBV3-1
CASSLIPGTEAFF
>TRBJ2-5|TRBV5-1
CASSLDLRTAKPQYF